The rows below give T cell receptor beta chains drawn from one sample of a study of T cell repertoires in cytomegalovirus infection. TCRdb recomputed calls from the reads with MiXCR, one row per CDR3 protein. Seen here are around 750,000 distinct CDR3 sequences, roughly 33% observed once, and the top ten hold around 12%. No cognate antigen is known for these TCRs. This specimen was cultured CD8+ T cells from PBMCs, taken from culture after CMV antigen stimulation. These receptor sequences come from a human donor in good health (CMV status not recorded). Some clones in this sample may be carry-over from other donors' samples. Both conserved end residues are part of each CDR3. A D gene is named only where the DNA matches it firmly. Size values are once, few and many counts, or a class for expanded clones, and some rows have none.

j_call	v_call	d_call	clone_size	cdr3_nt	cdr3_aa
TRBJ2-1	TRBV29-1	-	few	TGCAGCGTTGAGATCGGACAAAGGACACAGATATACCTCAATGAGCAGTTCTTC	CSVEIGQRTQIYLNEQFF
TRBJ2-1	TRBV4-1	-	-	TGCGCCAGCAGCCAAGAGAACGGGGAGGATCGGTTCTTC	CASSQENGEDRFF
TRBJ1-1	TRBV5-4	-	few	TGTGCCATCCACACTGAAGCTTTCTTT	CAIHTEAFF
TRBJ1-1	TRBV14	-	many	TGTGCCAGCAGCCAAGATAACTATTATGAACAAGAAGCTTTCTTT	CASSQDNYYEQEAFF
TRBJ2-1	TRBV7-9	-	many	TGTGCCAGCAGCCCCTCAGAGGGTTCGGCCTACAATGAGCAGTTCTTC	CASSPSEGSAYNEQFF
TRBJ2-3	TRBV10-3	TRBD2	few	TGTGCCATCAGTGAGCCGAGGGCTAGCGGGGGGCCGGGGGATACGCAGTATTTT	CAISEPRASGGPGDTQYF
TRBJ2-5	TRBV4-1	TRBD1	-	TGCGCCAGCAGCGGGACCGGACAGGGGCCCCCAGAGACCCAGTACTTC	CASSGTGQGPPETQYF
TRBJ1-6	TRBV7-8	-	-	TGTGCCAGCAGTCCGGAGGGGGGGCAGTCACCCCTCCACTTT	CASSPEGGQSPLHF
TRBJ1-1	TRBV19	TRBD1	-	TGTGCCAGTCGACGGACAGGAGAAGCTTTCTTT	CASRRTGEAFF
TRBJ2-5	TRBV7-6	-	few	TGTGCCAGCAGCTACCCGTTCGGGGGCGGCCTCCAAGAGACCCAGTACTTC	CASSYPFGGGLQETQYF
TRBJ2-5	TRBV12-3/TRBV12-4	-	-	TGTGCCAGCAGTTTTAGTGCCCTAATACAAGAGACCCAGTACTTC	CASSFSALIQETQYF
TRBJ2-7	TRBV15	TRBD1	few	TGTGCCACCAGCAGGCCCGGGACAGGGTTTGTCGAGCAGTACTTC	CATSRPGTGFVEQYF
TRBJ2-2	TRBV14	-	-	TGTGCCAGCAGCCAAAGAAGTAGCCCGAACACCGGGGAGCTGTTTTTT	CASSQRSSPNTGELFF
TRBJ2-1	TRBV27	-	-	TGTGCCAGCAGTGGCTCAGGGGCAGGTTACAATGAGCAGTTCTTC	CASSGSGAGYNEQFF
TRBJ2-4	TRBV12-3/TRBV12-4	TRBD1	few	TGTGCCAGCAGTCGTTCGACAGGGGAGGAAAACATTCAGTACTTC	CASSRSTGEENIQYF
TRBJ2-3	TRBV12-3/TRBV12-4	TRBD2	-	TGTGCCAGCAGTTCCCTCAGGGAGGGGTTGGGTACGCAGTATTTT	CASSSLREGLGTQYF
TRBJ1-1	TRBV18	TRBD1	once	TGTGCCAGCTCAAGCAGGGGGACCTTGAACACTGAAGCTTTCTTT	CASSSRGTLNTEAFF
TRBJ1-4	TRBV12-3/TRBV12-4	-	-	TGTGCCAGCAGGGCTGGGGACCGATTCTTTAATGAAAAACTGTTTTTT	CASRAGDRFFNEKLFF
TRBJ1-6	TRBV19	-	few	TGTGCCAGTACCCCAGGGGCAACTACCTATAATTCACCCCTCCACTTT	CASTPGATTYNSPLHF
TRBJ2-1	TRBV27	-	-	TGTGCCAGCAGCACACTACCCGGGCGGGATGAGCAGTTCTTC	CASSTLPGRDEQFF
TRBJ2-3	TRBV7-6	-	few	TGTGCCAGCACCAGTCATCCCCGCACAGATACGCAGTATTTT	CASTSHPRTDTQYF
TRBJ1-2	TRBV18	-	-	TGTGCCAGCTCACCGAGGGACACACCAGACTATGGCTACACCTTC	CASSPRDTPDYGYTF
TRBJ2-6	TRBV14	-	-	TGTGCCAGCAGCCCCCGTTCCTACTCTGGGGCCAACGTCCTGACTTTC	CASSPRSYSGANVLTF
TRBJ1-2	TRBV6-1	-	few	TGTGCCAGCAGTACGGGACTACTCCAATCTAACTATGGCTACACCTTC	CASSTGLLQSNYGYTF
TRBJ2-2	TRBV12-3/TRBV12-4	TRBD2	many	TGTGCCAGCGCCGGGGGTTTACTAGCGGCGAACACCGGGGAGCTGTTTTTT	CASAGGLLAANTGELFF
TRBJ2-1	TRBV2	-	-	TGTGCCAGCCCTTTAGCGGTGGGAGACAATGAGCAGTTCTTC	CASPLAVGDNEQFF
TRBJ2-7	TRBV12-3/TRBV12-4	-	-	TGTGCCAGCAGTTTTTTAGGAGGCTACGAGCAGTACTTC	CASSFLGGYEQYF
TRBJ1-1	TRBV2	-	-	TGTGCCAGCACCTATGACAGGTTGAATGAAGCTTTCTTT	CASTYDRLNEAFF
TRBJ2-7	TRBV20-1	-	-	TGCAGTGCTAGAGATCTGGGCGCTTCCTACGAGCAGTACTTC	CSARDLGASYEQYF
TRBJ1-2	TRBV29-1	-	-	TGCAGCGCCCCAGCCGGATATGGCTACACCTTC	CSAPAGYGYTF
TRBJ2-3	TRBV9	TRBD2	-	TGTGCCAGCAGCGTAGACCCCTGGGTGGGGGGGAGCACAGATACGCAGTATTTT	CASSVDPWVGGSTDTQYF
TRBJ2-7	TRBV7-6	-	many	TGTGCCAGCAGTCCTCGTGGCGGAGGGGGCTACGAGCAGTACTTC	CASSPRGGGGYEQYF
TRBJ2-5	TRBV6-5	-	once	TGTGCCAGCAGTTACCGGACAGACCCGCGCGACCAGTACTTC	CASSYRTDPRDQYF
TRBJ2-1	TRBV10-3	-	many	TGTGCCATCAGTGACGGCGGCAATGAGCAGTTCTTC	CAISDGGNEQFF
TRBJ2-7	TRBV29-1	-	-	TGCAGCGTTCCCGCCCCCAGGGACGGCGAGCAGTACTTC	CSVPAPRDGEQYF
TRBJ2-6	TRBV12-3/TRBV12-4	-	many	TGTGCCACCCAGGCCCTCTCTGGGGCCAACGTCCTGACTTTC	CATQALSGANVLTF
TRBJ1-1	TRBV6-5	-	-	TGTGCCAGTGAAAAAGGCTACACTGAAGCTTTCTTT	CASEKGYTEAFF
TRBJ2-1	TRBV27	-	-	TGTGCCAGCAGTGCCCCCATCGGGGGTTCCTACAATGAGCAGTTCTTC	CASSAPIGGSYNEQFF
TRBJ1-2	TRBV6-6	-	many	TGTGCCTTATACTCGGGGGCAGCCTATGGCTACACCTTC	CALYSGAAYGYTF
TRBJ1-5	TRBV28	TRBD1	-	TGTGCCAGCAGTTTGACAGGGGGCGTACAGCCCCAGCATTTT	CASSLTGGVQPQHF
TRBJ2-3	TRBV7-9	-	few	TGTGCCAGCAGCTGGCAGGGTGCCACAGATACGCAGTATTTT	CASSWQGATDTQYF
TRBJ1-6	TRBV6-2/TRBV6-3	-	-	TGTGCCAGCAGTTACTACCCGGACGCAAATTCACCCCTCCACTTT	CASSYYPDANSPLHF
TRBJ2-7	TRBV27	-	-	TGTGCCAGCGGTCCAGGCCGGGCCTACGAGCAGTACTTC	CASGPGRAYEQYF
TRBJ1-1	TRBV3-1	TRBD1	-	TGTGCCAGCAGCCCCCGGGACAGAATGAACACTGAAGCTTTCTTT	CASSPRDRMNTEAFF
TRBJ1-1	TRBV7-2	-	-	TGTGCCAGCAGCTTTCCGGGACTTTTTCTAACGGGGGACGCTGAAGCTTTCTTT	CASSFPGLFLTGDAEAFF
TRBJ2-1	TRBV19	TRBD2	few	TGTGCCAGTAGTATAGATGGGACTAGCGGGGGGGCCTCCTACAATGAGCAGTTCTTC	CASSIDGTSGGASYNEQFF
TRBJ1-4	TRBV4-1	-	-	TGCGCCAGCAGCCAAGACTACGCAACTAATGAAAAACTGTTTTTT	CASSQDYATNEKLFF
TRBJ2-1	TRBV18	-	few	TGTGCCAGCTCACCACCGTATGCTGAGCAGTTCTTC	CASSPPYAEQFF
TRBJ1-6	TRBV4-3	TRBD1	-	TGCGCCAGCAGCCAGGAAGGGGGCCATCTCTCGGATTCACCCCTCCACTTT	CASSQEGGHLSDSPLHF
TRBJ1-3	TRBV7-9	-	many	TGTGCCAGCGCTAGCCCGCGGGAACTCTCTGGAAACACCATATATTTT	CASASPRELSGNTIYF
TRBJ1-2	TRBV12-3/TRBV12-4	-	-	TGTGCCAGCAGTACAGGTCTCTATGGCTACACCTTC	CASSTGLYGYTF
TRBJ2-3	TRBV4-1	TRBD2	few	TGCGCCAGCAGCCTAGCCGTAGCGGGGATCGATACGCAGTATTTT	CASSLAVAGIDTQYF
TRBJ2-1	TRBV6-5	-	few	TGTGCCAGCAGGAAGCTCTCCTACAATGAGCAGTTCTTC	CASRKLSYNEQFF
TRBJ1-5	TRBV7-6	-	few	TGTGCCAGCAGCCCGACACTCACCGGCAATCAGCCCCAGCATTTT	CASSPTLTGNQPQHF
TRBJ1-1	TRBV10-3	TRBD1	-	TGTGCCACCGAGGGGGGACAGGGGCGTTTGGGGACTGAAGCTTTCTTT	CATEGGQGRLGTEAFF
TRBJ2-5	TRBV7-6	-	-	TGTGCCAGCAGCCACATACAATTCCGGGAGAGCCAAGAGACCCAGTACTTC	CASSHIQFRESQETQYF
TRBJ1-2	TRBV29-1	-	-	TGCAGCACCCCGTCTTGGGAAACTGGCTACACCTTC	CSTPSWETGYTF
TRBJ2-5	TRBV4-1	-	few	TGCGCCAGCAGCCCCTTATCCGGGGACCGTCAGTACTTC	CASSPLSGDRQYF